This T cell receptor (beta chain) stems from a study of Ad26.COV2.S vaccination and SARS-CoV-2 variants. The overall study: As a participant in COV1001, the donor was in the Ad26.COV2.S trial arm. Study results and caveats: Placebo and vaccine recipients had non-spike TCR breadth that was similar. Placebo recipients showed lower spike-specific TCR breadth than vaccinees.

With respect to this clone: The antigen remains undetermined. Other nucleotide sequences from this sample produce the same CDR3.

The CDR3 has 12 residues. V lost 0 bases, J lost 4 bases, and 2 bases lay in between. Germline V gene sequence: CDR1 SGDLS, CDR2 YYNGEE. The treatment is: 19 received Ad26.COV2.S at low or high dose, single or two shots; roughly five received placebo; per-sample allocation not given. The study sampled participants on day 63 after the first vaccine or placebo injection. Boston provided a donor who was an adult aged 18-55 years. Profiling relied on immunoSEQ multiplex PCR, and the TCRdb table lists in-frame clones only, not all of them. The sample yields hundreds of thousands of clones, roughly 90% seen once.

The sequenced sample was peripheral blood, obtained in a trial of Ad26.COV2.S vaccine versus placebo. This receptor was obtained from a person aged 18-65 years who received the Ad26.COV2.S COVID-19 vaccine or a placebo. This chain links TRBV9 with TRBJ2-1; no clear D gene. The CDR3 loop is CASSVGYNEQFF. DNA for the CDR3: TGTGCCAGCAGCGTAGGGTACAATGAGCAGTTCTTC.